This passage covers 28 T cell receptor beta chains from one sample sequenced in a study of graft-versus-host responses after intestinal transplantation. Sequencing used immunoSEQ multiplex PCR; TCRdb keeps in-frame clones, though not all of them. The sample contains roughly 110,000 clones, 85% to 95% of which appear only once. Which antigens these TCRs recognize remains unknown. The material was unstimulated CD8+ T cells sorted from spleen or lymph node cells, obtained before transplant. The origin of the receptors is a human donor who was the organ donor for an intestinal transplant.

The gene calls are TRBV4-1 and TRBJ2-7; possibly TRBD2 for D (6 bases). Trimming took off 5 bases at V and 6 bases at J, with 23 bases between the two ends. Germline CDR1 is MGHRA and CDR2 is YSYEKL. This CDR3 is built from 16 residues. CDR3 DNA sequence: TGCGCCAGCAGCTCGGAGGGTTTGGGGATAGGGGCCGAGCAGTACTTC. It codes for CASSSEGLGIGAEQYF.

V gene TRBV30 combines with J gene TRBJ2-7, with D possibly TRBD2 on 5 matching bases. There are 14 residues in the CDR3. V lost 0 bases to trimming and J lost 3 bases, with 12 bases between them. Per germline, CDR1 GTSNPN and CDR2 SVGIG (reference sequence). CDR3 sequence reads: CAWSVEGRIYEQYF. CDR3 DNA sequence: TGTGCCTGGAGTGTCGAGGGCAGGATCTACGAGCAGTACTTC.

This clone has only one observation. CDR3 loop: CASSDASTPNTGELFF. CDR3 nucleotides: TGTGCCAGCAGCGATGCCTCGACCCCGAACACCGGGGAGCTGTTTTTT. The chain employs TRBV11-1 and TRBJ2-2, with no clear D. CDR3 size: 16 residues. Germline V gives CDR1 SGHAT, CDR2 FQDESV (reference sequence). Trimming pared 5 bases from V and 0 bases from J, leaving 13 bases between.

The chain joins TRBV28 to TRBJ2-7; D is possibly TRBD1 (5 bases). Germline CDR1 reads MDHEN; CDR2 reads SYDVKM. V lost 4 bases and J lost 3, with 13 bases in between. This CDR3 has 14 residues. The CDR3 DNA sequence: TGTGCCAGCAGTTCCCCCGTGGGGCTCTACGAGCAGTACTTC. The encoded protein is CASSSPVGLYEQYF.

The chain combines TRBV2 with TRBJ2-7; D remains unclear. The CDR3 runs 11 residues. Germline CDR1 reads SNHLY; CDR2 reads FYNNEI. Between the trimmed V and J ends, which lost 2 bases and 6 bases, there was a span of 5 bases. The CDR3 spells CASSEPGEQYF. CDR3 nucleotides: TGTGCCAGCAGTGAACCAGGCGAGCAGTACTTC.

V gene TRBV6-5 combines with J gene TRBJ2-7, with TRBD2 matching 12 bases. Trimming cost V 6 bases and J 4 bases; bases outside gene matches: 7. Germline V gene data show CDR1 as MNHEY and CDR2 as SVGAGI. This CDR3 is built from 15 residues. CDR3 loop: CASSLIGTSGYEQYF. The CDR3 nucleotides are TGTGCCAGCAGCTTAATTGGGACTAGCGGGTACGAGCAGTACTTC.

The chain links TRBV7-6 to TRBJ2-7, with 11 bases matching TRBD2. The CDR3 runs to 15 residues. Unmatched junction bases numbered 4, after V lost 4 bases and J lost 2 bases. Germline CDR1 and CDR2: SGHVS and FNYEAQ. The CDR3 DNA reads TGTGCCAGCAGCTATGGGACTAGCGGAGCCTACGAGCAGTACTTC. It translates to CASSYGTSGAYEQYF.

CDR3 loop: CASSLGLAGDTGELFF. For the CDR3, the DNA is TGCGCCAGCAGCTTGGGACTAGCGGGGGACACCGGGGAGCTGTTTTTT. The rearrangement links TRBV5-1 to TRBJ2-2; 12 bases match TRBD2. The CDR3 covers 16 residues. V gave up 0 bases and J gave up 3 bases; unmatched junction bases: 0. Looked up from germline, CDR1 is SGHRS and CDR2 is YFSETQ.

This clone was seen just once. The chain carries TRBV29-1 and TRBJ1-2; possible D gene TRBD1, 5 bases. The germline V and J ends were trimmed by 3 bases and 8 bases, with 10 bases remaining between them. CDR3 length: 11 residues. CDR1 SQVTM and CDR2 ANQGSEA come from the germline V gene. The CDR3 loop is CSVEDGDGYTF. As DNA, the CDR3 is TGCAGCGTTGAGGATGGGGACGGCTACACCTTC. The full variable domain, with the rest looked up from reference TRBV29-1 and TRBJ1-2, is SAVISQKPSRDICQRGTSLTIQCQVDSQVTMMFWYRQQPGQSLTLIATANQGSEATYESGFVIDKFPISRPNLTFSTLTVSNMSPEDSSIYLCSVEDGDGYTFGSGTRLTVV.

The J gene is TRBJ1-5, the V gene TRBV10-2, with a possible D match to TRBD1 (6 bases). CDR3 length: 16 amino acids. V was clipped by 3 bases and J by 5 bases, with 17 bases between them. The V gene's germline CDR1 is WSHSY and CDR2 SAAADI. The CDR3 sequence is CASSEGWQGRHQPQHF. The CDR3 DNA is TGCGCCAGCAGTGAAGGGTGGCAGGGGAGGCATCAGCCCCAGCATTTT.

The V call is TRBV5-1, the J call TRBJ1-4; a possible D gene is TRBD1 (5 bases). Germline V gives CDR1 SGHRS, CDR2 YFSETQ. Trimming removed 0 bases from V and 0 bases from J, with 9 bases in between. CDR3 length: 16 amino acids. This CDR3 reads CASSLDRQATNEKLFF. DNA for the CDR3: TGCGCCAGCAGCTTGGACAGGCAGGCAACTAATGAAAAACTGTTTTTT.

The chain combines TRBV2 with TRBJ2-7, with D perhaps matching TRBD1 (5 bases). The CDR3 has 14 residues. V dropped 1 base and J dropped 1 base, with 8 bases sitting between them. Looked up from germline, CDR1 is SNHLY and CDR2 is FYNNEI. This chain's CDR3 is CASSEVQGSYEQYF. CDR3 DNA: TGTGCCAGCAGTGAAGTCCAGGGATCCTACGAGCAGTACTTC.

The rearrangement uses TRBV13 and TRBJ1-2; D is unresolved. Germline V gives CDR1 PRHDT, CDR2 FYEKMQ (reference sequence). This CDR3 is built from 13 residues. V shed 1 base and J shed 3 bases, with 6 bases lying between them. CDR3 DNA: TGTGCCAGCAGCTTAGAAGGGCACTATGGCTACACCTTC. Its translation: CASSLEGHYGYTF.

This sequence joins TRBV28 and TRBJ1-1; D unclear. V was clipped by 6 bases and J by 1 base, with 12 bases between them. Germline V CDR1 and CDR2: MDHEN, SYDVKM. The CDR3 has 14 residues. This CDR3 reads CASRRSHPNTEAFF. The CDR3 DNA reads TGTGCCAGCAGAAGGTCGCATCCGAACACTGAAGCTTTCTTT. The full variable domain, with the rest looked up from reference TRBV28 and TRBJ1-1, is DVKVTQSSRYLVKRTGEKVFLECVQDMDHENMFWYRQDPGLGLRLIYFSYDVKMKEKGDIPEGYSVSREKKERFSLILESASTNQTSMYLCASRRSHPNTEAFFGQGTRLTVV.

The CDR3 sequence: CASSQGAADTQYF. The CDR3, as DNA: TGCGCCAGCAGCCAAGGGGCGGCAGATACGCAGTATTTT. The V and J genes are TRBV4-1 and TRBJ2-3; D is unresolved. Germline values: CDR1 MGHRA, CDR2 YSYEKL. Trimming took 1 base from V and 4 from J, leaving 6 bases between them. This CDR3 has 13 amino acids.

The chain couples TRBV19 to TRBJ1-1, with TRBD1 as a possible D gene (5 bases). V was trimmed by 6 bases and J by 5 bases, leaving 16 bases between them. Germline V CDR1 and CDR2: LNHDA, SQIVND (reference sequence). The CDR3 extends over 14 amino acids. The CDR3 bases are TGTGCCAGTAGCCCGGGGGAGTTAACAACTGAAGCTTTCTTT. It yields the protein CASSPGELTTEAFF.

The chain recombines TRBV2 with TRBJ2-2, with D possibly TRBD2 on 5 matching bases. The CDR3 runs 16 residues. Trimming stripped 4 bases from V and 1 base from J, with 13 bases between. Germline lookup yields CDR1 SNHLY and CDR2 FYNNEI. The CDR3 bases are TGTGCCAGCAGTGGCCCCTTCGGGATGAACACCGGGGAGCTGTTTTTT. The encoded protein is CASSGPFGMNTGELFF. Full variable domain (remainder filled in from reference TRBV2 and TRBJ2-2): EPEVTQTPSHQVTQMGQEVILRCVPISNHLYFYWYRQILGQKVEFLVSFYNNEISEKSEIFDDQFSVERPDGSNFTLKIRSTKLEDSAMYFCASSGPFGMNTGELFFGEGSRLTVL.

The genes are TRBV5-1 and TRBJ2-7; no reliable D call. Per the germline V gene, CDR1 is SGHRS and CDR2 is YFSETQ. This CDR3 has 13 residues. V shed 2 bases and J shed 2 bases, with 8 bases lying between them. CDR3 in amino acids: CASSFTGTYEQYF. The CDR3 DNA reads TGCGCCAGCAGCTTCACGGGTACCTACGAGCAGTACTTC.

This clone has just one count. The chain joins TRBV4-3 to TRBJ2-5; TRBD2 agrees at 10 bases. The last part of the DNA fits TRBJ2-7 better; the J call may be wrong. This CDR3 region has 16 residues. CDR1 and CDR2 from the germline V gene are LGHNA and YSLEER. CDR3 in DNA: TGCGCCAGCAGCCAAGAGTTAGCGGGAGGCTCCTACGAGCAGTACTTC. It specifies CASSQELAGGSYEQYF.

The chain is built from TRBV19 and TRBJ1-5; 9 bases align to TRBD1. The CDR3 sequence is 15 residues long. V lost 0 bases to trimming and J lost 5 bases; unmatched junction nucleotides: 2. From germline, CDR1 is LNHDA and CDR2 SQIVND (reference sequence). The CDR3 region is CASSIDGDRDQPQHF. The CDR3 DNA sequence: TGTGCCAGTAGTATAGATGGGGACAGGGATCAGCCCCAGCATTTT.

This chain links TRBV5-5 with TRBJ2-7; D is uncertain. The CDR3 contains 12 residues. Germline lookup yields CDR1 SGHKS and CDR2 YYEKEE (reference sequence). V was cut by 2 bases and J by 5 bases, with 8 bases left in between. The DNA of the CDR3 is TGTGCCAGCAGCTTATTCCCTGACGAGCAGTACTTC. It codes for CASSLFPDEQYF.

The chain links TRBV7-6 to TRBJ1-6, with no clear D. Deletions cut 5 bases from V and 6 bases from J, with 8 bases between. The CDR3 totals 13 residues. In germline, CDR1 is SGHVS, CDR2 FNYEAQ. DNA for the CDR3: TGTGCCAGCAGCCTGTCTGGTAATTCACCCCTCCACTTT. Translated, it gives CASSLSGNSPLHF.

The CDR3 protein is CASSLRGAGELFF. DNA of the CDR3: TGTGCCAGCAGCCTCAGGGGGGCCGGGGAGCTGTTTTTT. The chain recombines TRBV5-6 with TRBJ2-2; weak D call: TRBD1 (7 bases). V dropped 4 bases and J dropped 6 bases, with 10 bases sitting between them. CDR3 size: 13 residues. In germline, CDR1 is SGHDT, CDR2 YYEEEE.

The V call is TRBV10-2, the J call TRBJ2-5; TRBD1 matches at 7 bases. This CDR3 is built from 15 residues. CDR1 and CDR2 (germline): WSHSY, SAAADI. V lost 6 bases and J lost 4; bases outside the gene matches: 11. This chain's CDR3 is CASSHPTGWGETQYF. CDR3 DNA: TGCGCCAGCAGCCACCCGACAGGGTGGGGAGAGACCCAGTACTTC.

The V gene is TRBV6-5, the J gene TRBJ1-5; no clear D. Germline V gene lookup returns CDR1 MNHEY and CDR2 SVGAGI. This CDR3 region has 13 residues. The V end lost 8 bases, the J end lost 2 bases, and 10 bases lay between the germline ends. CDR3 residues: CASGILGNQPQHF. The CDR3 region has the DNA TGTGCCAGCGGGATCCTTGGCAATCAGCCCCAGCATTTT.

V and J are TRBV19 and TRBJ2-2; either TRBD1 or TRBD2 may supply D (8 bases each). Trimming left V 7 bases short and J 6 bases short, with 18 bases between. Looked up from germline, CDR1 is LNHDA and CDR2 is SQIVND (reference sequence). The CDR3 covers 15 residues. Written as DNA, the CDR3 is TGTGCCAGTAACGACAGGGGACTAGGGCCCGGGGAGCTGTTTTTT. Translating it yields CASNDRGLGPGELFF.

CDR3 coding DNA: TGTGCCAGCAGCCAAAGAATGAGGGATGGGGACGAGCAGTACTTC. Amino acid sequence: CASSQRMRDGDEQYF. V usage is TRBV4-2 and J usage is TRBJ2-7; a possible D gene is TRBD2 (5 bases). Trimming stripped 2 bases from V and 5 bases from J, with 16 bases between. CDR3 size: 15 residues. Looked up from germline, CDR1 is LGHNA and CDR2 is YNFKEQ.

The chain is built from TRBV19 and TRBJ2-7; TRBD1 aligns across 9 bases. This CDR3 contains 14 residues. The V and J ends lost 3 bases and 3 bases, in that order; junction bases with no gene match: 3. From germline, CDR1 is LNHDA and CDR2 SQIVND (reference sequence). The CDR3: CASSMGTGSYEQYF. CDR3 nucleotide sequence: TGTGCCAGTAGTATGGGGACAGGGAGCTACGAGCAGTACTTC.